These T cell receptor beta chains were read from a single sample in a study of T cells in Graves' hyperthyroidism and ophthalmopathy. MiXCR was run by TCRdb on the multiplex PCR reads, yielding one entry per CDR3 protein. This table holds hundreds of thousands of distinct CDR3 sequences, 38% found once. Specimen: blood. Receptors were obtained from a man younger than 35 with Graves' hyperthyroidism. CDR3s leave out the opening cysteine and the closing phenylalanine or tryptophan. Each record gives: V gene, J gene, clone size, CDR3 protein. Clone size is stated in some rows and not others, as once, few, many or a class when expanded.

TRBV5-1	TRBJ1-2	few	ASSLGDQGSGGYT
TRBV5-5	TRBJ1-6	few	ASSQERAQMGSPLH
TRBV15	TRBJ1-1	.	ATSMRGLGVNTEAF
TRBV10-1	TRBJ2-2	many	ASSTGAGATGELF
TRBV2	TRBJ1-3	many	ASSEVIAGNTIY
TRBV7-9	TRBJ2-2	.	ASSLVWGRDTGELF
TRBV6-6	TRBJ1-4	.	ASFPGAGFEKLF
TRBV20-1	TRBJ1-2	many	SARGPLGGYT
TRBV11-2	TRBJ1-4	.	ASSQRGRAGEKLL
TRBV25-1	TRBJ1-1	.	ASSDIGAF
TRBV29-1	TRBJ2-2	.	SSRASNTGELF
TRBV7-2	TRBJ1-4	.	ASRPPKRDFLGWFAEKLF
TRBV6-1	TRBJ1-2	.	ASRDGQDYGYT
TRBV15	TRBJ1-5	.	ATSRRGVFQPQH
TRBV29-1	TRBJ1-2	.	SVEDQPGQYYGYT
TRBV25-1	TRBJ1-3	many	ASRGHRNTIY
TRBV13	TRBJ2-7	.	ASSSLGLAGAVSYEQY
TRBV20-1	TRBJ2-5	many	SARTGEEPQETQY
TRBV7-9	TRBJ2-5	many	ASSSTSGVETQY
TRBV2	TRBJ2-7	many	ASRAFSRAYEQY
TRBV5-1	TRBJ2-5	few	ASSLVSRETQY
TRBV10-3	TRBJ1-2	many	AINTGGDGYT
TRBV7-2	TRBJ2-7	.	ASSLVGGPPYEQY
TRBV29-1	TRBJ1-5	many	SVGDGDQPQH
TRBV9	TRBJ2-2	.	ASSAGTNGELF
TRBV5-6	TRBJ1-3	.	ASSDIQDVFGNTIY
TRBV19	TRBJ1-1	many	ASRLRRVRNTEAF
TRBV10-3	TRBJ1-2	.	AIRLQGANGYT
TRBV20-1	TRBJ1-4	many	SAAPGHTYEKLF
TRBV7-2	TRBJ2-7	many	ASSLKRGYEQY
TRBV7-2	TRBJ1-1	.	ASSQPGRGTEAL
TRBV12-3/TRBV12-4	TRBJ1-2	few	ASSLSSGRGGGYT
TRBV24-1	.	.	ATGTSANSEQF
TRBV10-3	TRBJ1-3	.	AIRIQGGDTIY
TRBV7-3	TRBJ1-1	once	ASSQGRSGWAF
TRBV10-3	TRBJ1-4	.	AISERVDRELSEKLF
TRBV6-5	TRBJ1-2	.	ASYIGGGGYT
TRBV9	TRBJ2-5	many	ASSVAQGWETQY
TRBV29-1	TRBJ2-7	many	SVVQGPGEQY
TRBV2	TRBJ1-1	many	ASDRGKDTEAF
TRBV20-1	TRBJ1-3	many	SAHKRGSGNTIY
TRBV7-2	TRBJ2-7	few	ASSPEALGQQY
TRBV20-1	TRBJ1-5	many	SGREGQIYQPQH
TRBV6-2/TRBV6-3	TRBJ1-2	once	ASSHTTGLGTNGYT
TRBV6-6	TRBJ2-5	.	ASSHYRVEETQY
TRBV15	TRBJ1-5	many	ATSRHNQPQH
TRBV4-1	TRBJ1-5	few	ASSQGELSRQPQH